This TCR beta chain was sequenced for a study of early stage breast cancer tumors. On the study more broadly: Seven or eight ER+/PR+/HER2- tumors were invasive ductal; a few were invasive lobular. Regarding the study as a whole: Blood repertoires resembled normal breast more than tumor.

J lost 4 bases, V lost 3 bases, and 2 bases had no gene match. The germline V gene encodes CDR1 MNHEY and CDR2 SVGAGI. The CDR3 totals 13 residues. In the case of this clone: Its antigen is not known.

The protocol was immunoSEQ multiplex PCR, while the TCRdb copy is restricted to in-frame clones and leaves out a portion. The sample includes 12,000 to 15,000 clones, about 81% of them seen just once. This chain joins TRBV6-5 and TRBJ1-2; 7 bases are a match to TRBD1. The sequencing input was normal breast tissue next to the tumor. This TCR came from a person between 30 and 45 years old with breast cancer. The CDR3 DNA sequence: TGTGCCAGCAGTTATTCAGGGGGCTATGGCTACACCTTC. This encodes CASSYSGGYGYTF.